The TCR beta chain described here comes from a study of spatial heterogeneity in lung cancer. Study-level points and caveats: Circulating ubiquitous expanded tumor TCRs were observed more frequently at resection than at follow-up.

Trimming shortened V by 6 bases and J by 6 bases, and 15 bases separated the two germline ends. Germline V gene lookup returns CDR1 MNHNY and CDR2 SVGAGI (reference sequence). The CDR3 is 14 residues long. The study tagged each TCR cDNA molecule with a unique molecular identifier. TCRdb analysed the 5' RACE reads with MiXCR anew, one entry per CDR3 protein. The sample lists 60,000 or so distinct CDR3 sequences, approximately 6.3% occurring once. This clonotype was seen ten or more times. The antigen remains undetermined. Sample time point: sample taken at primary tumor resection. Donation came from around 72 patients with untreated early-stage non-small cell lung cancer. Material for sequencing was whole RNA from tumor, nontumor lung or frozen PBMC, left unsorted.

The chain combines TRBV6-6 with TRBJ1-5; D not resolved. This TCR came from a female donor with early-stage non-small cell lung cancer. The sample consisted of PBMCs, taken at surgery. The CDR3 nucleotides read TGTGCCAGCAGAACGACGGGGTCAGGTCAGCCCCAGCATTTT. Its protein product is CASRTTGSGQPQHF.